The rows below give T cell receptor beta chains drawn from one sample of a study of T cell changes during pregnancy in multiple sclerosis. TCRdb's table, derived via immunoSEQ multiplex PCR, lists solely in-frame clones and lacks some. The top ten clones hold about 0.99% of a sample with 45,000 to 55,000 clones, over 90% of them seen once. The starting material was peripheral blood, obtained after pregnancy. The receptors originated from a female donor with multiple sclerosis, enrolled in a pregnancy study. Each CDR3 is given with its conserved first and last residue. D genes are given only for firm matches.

CDR3 DNA: TGTGCCAGCAGCGTTTTAGCCAGGACAGGGGGGTCCTACGAGCAGTACTTC; CDR3 protein: CASSVLARTGGSYEQYF; V gene: TRBV9; D gene: TRBD1; J gene: TRBJ2-7
CDR3 DNA: TGTGCCAGCAGCCAAACCCCGGGACAAGGGATCGGCAAAAACATTCAGTACTTC; CDR3 protein: CASSQTPGQGIGKNIQYF; V gene: TRBV4-2; D gene: -; J gene: TRBJ2-4
CDR3 DNA: TGTGCCAGCATTGGGCCAGGGGCGGCCGGGGCCAACGTCCTGACTTTC; CDR3 protein: CASIGPGAAGANVLTF; V gene: TRBV4-2; D gene: -; J gene: TRBJ2-6
CDR3 DNA: TGTGCCAGCAGCCCCCCGGGACTAGCAGGGGAGACCCAGTACTTC; CDR3 protein: CASSPPGLAGETQYF; V gene: TRBV5-4; D gene: TRBD2; J gene: TRBJ2-5
CDR3 DNA: TGTGCCAGCAGCTTAGGACGACAGGGGCAGCAGCCCCAGCATTTT; CDR3 protein: CASSLGRQGQQPQHF; V gene: TRBV7-9; D gene: TRBD1; J gene: TRBJ1-5
CDR3 DNA: TGTGCCAGCAGCTTAGGTCGTCTAGCGGGGCTAGGGGCCCAAGAGACCCAGTACTTC; CDR3 protein: CASSLGRLAGLGAQETQYF; V gene: TRBV7-6; D gene: TRBD2; J gene: TRBJ2-5
CDR3 DNA: TGTGCCATCAGCCCGGGACAGATCTATGGCTACACCTTC; CDR3 protein: CAISPGQIYGYTF; V gene: TRBV10-3; D gene: TRBD1; J gene: TRBJ1-2
CDR3 DNA: TGTGCCAGCTCACCTGGGACAGGGAGAGAGACCCAGTACTTC; CDR3 protein: CASSPGTGRETQYF; V gene: TRBV18; D gene: TRBD1; J gene: TRBJ2-5
CDR3 DNA: TGTGCCAGCAGCCTGACAGGGGCTAACCTCTCACCCCTCCACTTT; CDR3 protein: CASSLTGANLSPLHF; V gene: TRBV7-3; D gene: TRBD1; J gene: TRBJ1-6
CDR3 DNA: TGTGCCAGCTCACCACTCAGGACAGGGGCCGGCACAGATACGCAGTATTTT; CDR3 protein: CASSPLRTGAGTDTQYF; V gene: TRBV18; D gene: TRBD1; J gene: TRBJ2-3
CDR3 DNA: TGTGCCAGCAGCTTAATGGGGACAGTCGCTTTCTTT; CDR3 protein: CASSLMGTVAFF; V gene: TRBV7-2; D gene: TRBD1; J gene: TRBJ1-1
CDR3 DNA: TGTGCCAGCAGCTTATGGTCGAACCGTCCCACTTCGGCAGGGTTGAGCTACTTC; CDR3 protein: CASSLWSNRPTSAGLSYF; V gene: TRBV7-2; D gene: -; J gene: TRBJ2-5
CDR3 DNA: TGTGCCAGCAGCCCGACTAGCGGGGGAGCCTACGAGCAGTACTTC; CDR3 protein: CASSPTSGGAYEQYF; V gene: TRBV7-3; D gene: TRBD2; J gene: TRBJ2-7
CDR3 DNA: TGTGCCACCAGCAGTCCCGGGGTCGGGGTCGAGCAGTACTTC; CDR3 protein: CATSSPGVGVEQYF; V gene: TRBV15; D gene: -; J gene: TRBJ2-7
CDR3 DNA: TGTGCCAGCAGCCCCATCACCGCTACAGGAATTGGCTACACCTTC; CDR3 protein: CASSPITATGIGYTF; V gene: TRBV7-6; D gene: -; J gene: TRBJ1-2
CDR3 DNA: TGTGCCAGCAGCCCCGGGAGGGGGCGCCGACACTATGGCTACACCTTC; CDR3 protein: CASSPGRGRRHYGYTF; V gene: TRBV11-2; D gene: TRBD1; J gene: TRBJ1-2
CDR3 DNA: TGTGCCAGCACGCTGAGCAGCAATCAGCCCCAGCATTTT; CDR3 protein: CASTLSSNQPQHF; V gene: TRBV2; D gene: -; J gene: TRBJ1-5
CDR3 DNA: TGCGCCAGCAGCCATGACGGGACAGGTTATAAAAAACTGTTTTTT; CDR3 protein: CASSHDGTGYKKLFF; V gene: TRBV5-1; D gene: TRBD1; J gene: TRBJ1-4
CDR3 DNA: TGTGCCAGCAGCCAAGAACTAGGGGGACTGAACACTGAAGCTTTCTTT; CDR3 protein: CASSQELGGLNTEAFF; V gene: TRBV4-2; D gene: -; J gene: TRBJ1-1
CDR3 DNA: TGTGCCTGGAGTGGAGGCTACGAGCAGTACTTC; CDR3 protein: CAWSGGYEQYF; V gene: TRBV30; D gene: -; J gene: TRBJ2-7
CDR3 DNA: TGTGCCAGCAGCGTCGATCATAGTTATGGCTACACCTTC; CDR3 protein: CASSVDHSYGYTF; V gene: TRBV9; D gene: -; J gene: TRBJ1-2
CDR3 DNA: TGTGCCAGCAGCTTTGGGCCGAGAGATGAAAAACTGTTTTTT; CDR3 protein: CASSFGPRDEKLFF; V gene: TRBV9; D gene: -; J gene: TRBJ1-4
CDR3 DNA: TGTGCCAGCAGCCAAGTCACCGGGACTAGCATAAAGACCCAGTACTTC; CDR3 protein: CASSQVTGTSIKTQYF; V gene: TRBV4-2; D gene: TRBD2; J gene: TRBJ2-5
CDR3 DNA: TGTGCCAGCAGTGCTCCCCCGGGGGGCTACACCTTC; CDR3 protein: CASSAPPGGYTF; V gene: TRBV2; D gene: -; J gene: TRBJ1-2
CDR3 DNA: TGTGCCAGCAGCTTGGGCCTCCTAGCCACTGAAGCTTTCTTT; CDR3 protein: CASSLGLLATEAFF; V gene: TRBV7-9; D gene: -; J gene: TRBJ1-1
CDR3 DNA: TGTGCCAGCAGCCTGGACAGGGGAAGAGCTAACTATGGCTACACCTTC; CDR3 protein: CASSLDRGRANYGYTF; V gene: TRBV7-2; D gene: TRBD1; J gene: TRBJ1-2
CDR3 DNA: TGTGCCAGCAGCCAGGCACCGGGACAGGGGTCACCCCTCCACTTT; CDR3 protein: CASSQAPGQGSPLHF; V gene: TRBV7-2; D gene: TRBD1; J gene: TRBJ1-6
CDR3 DNA: TGTGCCAGCAGCTTACGGACAGGGCACTATGGCTACACCTTC; CDR3 protein: CASSLRTGHYGYTF; V gene: TRBV5-4; D gene: TRBD1; J gene: TRBJ1-2
CDR3 DNA: TGTGCCAGCACCCCGGGACAGGGGATATACAATGAGCAGTTCTTC; CDR3 protein: CASTPGQGIYNEQFF; V gene: TRBV5-4; D gene: TRBD1; J gene: TRBJ2-1
CDR3 DNA: TGTGCCAGCAGTGAATATCCTGTCGGGGGAGATGAAAAACTGTTTTTT; CDR3 protein: CASSEYPVGGDEKLFF; V gene: TRBV25-1; D gene: -; J gene: TRBJ1-4
CDR3 DNA: TGCGCCAGCAGCCCCCTCGGGGACAGGCAGTACTTC; CDR3 protein: CASSPLGDRQYF; V gene: TRBV5-1; D gene: TRBD1; J gene: TRBJ2-5